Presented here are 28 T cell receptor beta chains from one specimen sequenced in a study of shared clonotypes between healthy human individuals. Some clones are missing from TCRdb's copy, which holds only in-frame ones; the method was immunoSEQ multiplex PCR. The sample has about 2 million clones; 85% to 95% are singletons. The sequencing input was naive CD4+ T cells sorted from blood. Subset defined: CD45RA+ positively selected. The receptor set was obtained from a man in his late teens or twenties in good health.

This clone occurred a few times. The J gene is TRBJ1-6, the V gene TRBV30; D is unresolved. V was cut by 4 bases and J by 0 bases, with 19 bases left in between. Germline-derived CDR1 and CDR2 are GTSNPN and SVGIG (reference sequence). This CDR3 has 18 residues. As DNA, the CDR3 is TGTGCCTGGACCGCGGAAGGGAATCCCAGCTCCTATAATTCACCCCTCCACTTT. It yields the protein CAWTAEGNPSSYNSPLHF.

The DNA of the CDR3 is TGTGCCAGCAGCTTGTCCAGTATTTCCTACGAGCAGTACTTC. Translation: CASSLSSISYEQYF. The V gene is TRBV5-5, the J gene TRBJ2-7, with D unclear. Germline lookup yields CDR1 SGHKS and CDR2 YYEKEE (reference sequence). Trimming pared 1 base from V and 1 base from J, leaving 9 bases between. The CDR3 totals 14 residues. Supplemented by reference TRBV5-5 and TRBJ2-7, the full variable domain reads DAGVTQSPTHLIKTRGQQVTLRCSPISGHKSVSWYQQVLGQGPQFIFQYYEKEERGRGNFPDRFSARQFPNYSSELNVNALLLGDSALYLCASSLSSISYEQYFGPGTRLTVT.

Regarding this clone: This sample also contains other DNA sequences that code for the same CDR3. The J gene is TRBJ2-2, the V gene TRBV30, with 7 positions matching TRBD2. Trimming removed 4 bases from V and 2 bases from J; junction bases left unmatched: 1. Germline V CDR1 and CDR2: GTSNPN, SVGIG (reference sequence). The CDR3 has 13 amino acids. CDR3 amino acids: CAWKGLNTGELFF. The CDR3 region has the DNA TGTGCCTGGAAGGGACTAAACACCGGGGAGCTGTTTTTT.

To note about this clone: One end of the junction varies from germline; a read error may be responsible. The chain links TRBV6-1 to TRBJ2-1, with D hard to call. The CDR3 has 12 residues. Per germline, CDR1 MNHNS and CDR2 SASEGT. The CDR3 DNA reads TGTGCCAGCAGTGAAGTCAGGCCACCCCAGGTCTTC. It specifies CASSEVRPPQVF.

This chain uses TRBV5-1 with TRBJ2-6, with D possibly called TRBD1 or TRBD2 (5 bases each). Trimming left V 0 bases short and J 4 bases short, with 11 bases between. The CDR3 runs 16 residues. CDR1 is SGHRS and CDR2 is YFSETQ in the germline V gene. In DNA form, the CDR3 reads TGCGCCAGCAGCTTGGATGGGACGACGGGGGCCAACGTCCTGACTTTC. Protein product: CASSLDGTTGANVLTF.

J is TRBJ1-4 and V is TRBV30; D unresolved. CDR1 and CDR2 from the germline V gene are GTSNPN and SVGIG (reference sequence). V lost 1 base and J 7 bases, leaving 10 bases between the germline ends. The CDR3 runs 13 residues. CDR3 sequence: CAWSDNRAEKLFF. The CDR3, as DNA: TGTGCCTGGAGTGATAACAGAGCTGAAAAACTGTTTTTT.

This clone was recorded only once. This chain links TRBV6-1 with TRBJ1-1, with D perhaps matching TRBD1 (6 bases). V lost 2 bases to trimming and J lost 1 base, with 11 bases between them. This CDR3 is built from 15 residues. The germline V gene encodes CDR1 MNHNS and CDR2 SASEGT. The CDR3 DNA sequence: TGTGCCAGCAGTGAACTAAGCAGGGGGAACACTGAAGCTTTCTTT. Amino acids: CASSELSRGNTEAFF.

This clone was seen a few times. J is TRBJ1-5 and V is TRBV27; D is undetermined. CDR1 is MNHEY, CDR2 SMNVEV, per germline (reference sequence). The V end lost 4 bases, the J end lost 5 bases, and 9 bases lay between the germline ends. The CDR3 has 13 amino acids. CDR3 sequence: CASSSERDQPQHF. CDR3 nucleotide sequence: TGTGCCAGCAGTTCGGAGAGGGATCAGCCCCAGCATTTT.

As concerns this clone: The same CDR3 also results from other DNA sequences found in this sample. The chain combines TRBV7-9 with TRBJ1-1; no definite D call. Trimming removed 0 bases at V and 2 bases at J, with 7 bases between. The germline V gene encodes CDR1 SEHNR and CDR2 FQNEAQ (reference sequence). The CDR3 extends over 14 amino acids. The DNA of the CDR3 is TGTGCCAGCAGCTTAGCGGGCCTTAACACTGAAGCTTTCTTT. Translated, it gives CASSLAGLNTEAFF. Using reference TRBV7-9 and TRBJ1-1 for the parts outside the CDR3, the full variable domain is DTGVSQNPRHKITKRGQNVTFRCDPISEHNRLYWYRQTLGQGPEFLTYFQNEAQLEKSRLLSDRFSAERPKGSFSTLEIQRTEQGDSAMYLCASSLAGLNTEAFFGQGTRLTVV.

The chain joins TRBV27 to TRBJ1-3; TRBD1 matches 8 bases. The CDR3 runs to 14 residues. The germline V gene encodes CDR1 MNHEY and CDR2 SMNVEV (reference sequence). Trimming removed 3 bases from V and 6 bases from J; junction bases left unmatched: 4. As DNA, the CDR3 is TGTGCCAGCAGTTTCGCGGGACAGGCAAACACCATATATTTT. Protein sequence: CASSFAGQANTIYF.

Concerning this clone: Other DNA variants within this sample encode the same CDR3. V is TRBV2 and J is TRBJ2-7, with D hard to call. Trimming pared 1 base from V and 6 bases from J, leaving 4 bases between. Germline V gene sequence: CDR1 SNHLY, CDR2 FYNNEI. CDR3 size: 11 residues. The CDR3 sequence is CASSEDGEQYF. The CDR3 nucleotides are TGTGCCAGCAGTGAAGACGGCGAGCAGTACTTC.

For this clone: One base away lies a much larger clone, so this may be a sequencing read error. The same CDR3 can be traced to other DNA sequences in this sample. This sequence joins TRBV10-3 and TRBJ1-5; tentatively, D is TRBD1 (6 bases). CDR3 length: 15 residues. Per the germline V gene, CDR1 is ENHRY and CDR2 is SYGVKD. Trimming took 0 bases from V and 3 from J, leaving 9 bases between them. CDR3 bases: TGTGCCATCAGTGAGTCTGGGGGCAACAATCAGCCCCAGCATTTT. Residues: CAISESGGNNQPQHF.

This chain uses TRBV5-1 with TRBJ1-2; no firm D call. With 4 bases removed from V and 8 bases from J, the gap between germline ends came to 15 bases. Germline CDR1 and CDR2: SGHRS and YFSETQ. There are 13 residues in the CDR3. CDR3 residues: CASSRPHMGGYTF. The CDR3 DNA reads TGCGCCAGCAGCCGACCCCACATGGGGGGCTACACCTTC.

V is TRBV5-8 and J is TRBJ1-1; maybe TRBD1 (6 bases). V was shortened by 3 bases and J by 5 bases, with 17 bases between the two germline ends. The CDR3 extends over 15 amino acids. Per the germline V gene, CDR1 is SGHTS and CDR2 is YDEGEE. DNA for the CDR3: TGTGCCAGCAGCTCTCGCCAGGGGCGATTGACTGAAGCTTTCTTT. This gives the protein CASSSRQGRLTEAFF. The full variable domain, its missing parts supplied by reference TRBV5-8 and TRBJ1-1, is EAGVTQSPTHLIKTRGQQATLRCSPISGHTSVYWYQQALGLGLQFLLWYDEGEERNRGNFPPRFSGRQFPNYSSELNVNALELEDSALYLCASSSRQGRLTEAFFGQGTRLTVV.

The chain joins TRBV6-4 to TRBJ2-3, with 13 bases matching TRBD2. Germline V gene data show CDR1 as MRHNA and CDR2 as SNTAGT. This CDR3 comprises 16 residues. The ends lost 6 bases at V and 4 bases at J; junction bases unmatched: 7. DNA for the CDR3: TGTGCCAGCAGGCCCGGACTAGCGGGGGATTCAGATACGCAGTATTTT. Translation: CASRPGLAGDSDTQYF.

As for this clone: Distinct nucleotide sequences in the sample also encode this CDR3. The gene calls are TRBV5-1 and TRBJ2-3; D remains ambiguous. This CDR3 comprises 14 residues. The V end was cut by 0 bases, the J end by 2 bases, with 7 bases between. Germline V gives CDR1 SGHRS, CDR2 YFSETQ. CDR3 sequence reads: CASSLASSTDTQYF. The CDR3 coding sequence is TGCGCCAGCAGCTTGGCTTCCTCCACAGATACGCAGTATTTT.

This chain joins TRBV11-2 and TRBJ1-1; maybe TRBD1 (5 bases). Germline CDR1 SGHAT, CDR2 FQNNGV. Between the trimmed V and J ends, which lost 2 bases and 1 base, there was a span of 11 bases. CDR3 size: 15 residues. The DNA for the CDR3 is TGTGCCAGCAGCTTATATGGGGGATCGAACACTGAAGCTTTCTTT. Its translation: CASSLYGGSNTEAFF.

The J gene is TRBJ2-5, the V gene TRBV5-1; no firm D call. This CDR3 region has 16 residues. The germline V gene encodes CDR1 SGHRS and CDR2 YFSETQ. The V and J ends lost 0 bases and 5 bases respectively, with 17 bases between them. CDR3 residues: CASSLAYGRLEETQYF. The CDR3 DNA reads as TGCGCCAGCAGCTTGGCCTACGGACGGTTAGAGGAGACCCAGTACTTC. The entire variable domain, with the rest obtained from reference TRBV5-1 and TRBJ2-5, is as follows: KAGVTQTPRYLIKTRGQQVTLSCSPISGHRSVSWYQQTPGQGLQFLFEYFSETQRNKGNFPGRFSGRQFSNSRSEMNVSTLELGDSALYLCASSLAYGRLEETQYFGPGTRLLVL.

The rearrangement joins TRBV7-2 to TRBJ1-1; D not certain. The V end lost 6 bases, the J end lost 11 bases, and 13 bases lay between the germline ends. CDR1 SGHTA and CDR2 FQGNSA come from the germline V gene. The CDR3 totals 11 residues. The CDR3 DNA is TGTGCCAGCAGTCGTGACCAGAGGGCTTTCTTT. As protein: CASSRDQRAFF.

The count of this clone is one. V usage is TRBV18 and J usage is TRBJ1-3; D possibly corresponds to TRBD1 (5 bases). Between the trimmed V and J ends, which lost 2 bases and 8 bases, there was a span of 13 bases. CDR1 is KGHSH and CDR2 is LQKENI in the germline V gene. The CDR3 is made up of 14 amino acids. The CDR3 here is CASSPSLQEYTIYF. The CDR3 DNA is TGTGCCAGCTCACCAAGCTTACAGGAATACACCATATATTTT.

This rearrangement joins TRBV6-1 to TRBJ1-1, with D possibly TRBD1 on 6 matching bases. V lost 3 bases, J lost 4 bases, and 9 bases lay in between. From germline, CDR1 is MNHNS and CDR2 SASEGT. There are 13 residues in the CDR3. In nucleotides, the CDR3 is TGTGCCAGCAGTGACCAGGGGCCCACTGAAGCTTTCTTT. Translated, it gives CASSDQGPTEAFF.

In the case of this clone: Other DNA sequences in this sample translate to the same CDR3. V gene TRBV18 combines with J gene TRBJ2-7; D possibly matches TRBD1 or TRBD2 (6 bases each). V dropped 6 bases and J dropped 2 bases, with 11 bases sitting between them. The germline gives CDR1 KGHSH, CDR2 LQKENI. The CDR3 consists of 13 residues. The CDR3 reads CASSGGSAYEQYF. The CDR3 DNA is TGTGCCAGCTCGGGGGGCAGCGCCTACGAGCAGTACTTC. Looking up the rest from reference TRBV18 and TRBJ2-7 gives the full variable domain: NAGVMQNPRHLVRRRGQEARLRCSPMKGHSHVYWYRQLPEEGLKFMVYLQKENIIDESGMPKERFSAEFPKEGPSILRIQQVVRGDSAAYFCASSGGSAYEQYFGPGTRLTVT.

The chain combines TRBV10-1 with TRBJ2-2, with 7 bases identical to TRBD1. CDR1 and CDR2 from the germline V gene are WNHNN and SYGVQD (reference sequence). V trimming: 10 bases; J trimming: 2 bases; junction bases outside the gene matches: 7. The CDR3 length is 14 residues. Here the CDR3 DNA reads TGCGCCACTAGACAGGGCCCCAACACCGGGGAGCTGTTTTTT. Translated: CATRQGPNTGELFF.

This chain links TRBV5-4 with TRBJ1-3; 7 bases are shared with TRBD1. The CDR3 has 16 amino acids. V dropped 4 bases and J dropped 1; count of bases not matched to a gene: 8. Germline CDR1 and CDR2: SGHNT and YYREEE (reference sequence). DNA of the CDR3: TGTGCCAGCAGCGCCCGGGACAGACAATCTGGAAACACCATATATTTT. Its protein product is CASSARDRQSGNTIYF.

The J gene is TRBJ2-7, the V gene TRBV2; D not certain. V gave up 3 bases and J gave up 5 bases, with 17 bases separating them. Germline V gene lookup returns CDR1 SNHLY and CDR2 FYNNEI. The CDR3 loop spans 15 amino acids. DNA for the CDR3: TGTGCCAGCAGTGATGAAGTTGGGGTACTCAACGAGCAGTACTTC. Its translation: CASSDEVGVLNEQYF. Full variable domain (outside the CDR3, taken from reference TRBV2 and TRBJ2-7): EPEVTQTPSHQVTQMGQEVILRCVPISNHLYFYWYRQILGQKVEFLVSFYNNEISEKSEIFDDQFSVERPDGSNFTLKIRSTKLEDSAMYFCASSDEVGVLNEQYFGPGTRLTVT.

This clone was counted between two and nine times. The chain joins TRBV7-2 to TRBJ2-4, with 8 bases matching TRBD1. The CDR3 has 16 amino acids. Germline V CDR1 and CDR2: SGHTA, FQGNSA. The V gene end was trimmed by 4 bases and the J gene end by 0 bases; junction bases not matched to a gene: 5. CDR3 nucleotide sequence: TGTGCCAGCAGCTCAAGGACAGGGCTAGCCAAAAACATTCAGTACTTC. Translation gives CASSSRTGLAKNIQYF.

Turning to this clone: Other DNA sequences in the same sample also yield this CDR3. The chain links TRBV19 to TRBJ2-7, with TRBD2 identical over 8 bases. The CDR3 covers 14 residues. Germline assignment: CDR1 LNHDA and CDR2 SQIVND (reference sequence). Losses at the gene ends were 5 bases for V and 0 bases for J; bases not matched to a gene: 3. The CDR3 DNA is TGTGCCAGTAGTCCCGGGACTAGCTCCTACGAGCAGTACTTC. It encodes CASSPGTSSYEQYF.

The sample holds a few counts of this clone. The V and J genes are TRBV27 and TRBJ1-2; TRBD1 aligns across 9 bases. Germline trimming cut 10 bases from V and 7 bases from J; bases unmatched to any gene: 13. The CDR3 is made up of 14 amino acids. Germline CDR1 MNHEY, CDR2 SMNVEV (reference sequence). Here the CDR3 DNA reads TGTGCCACCCGGACAGGGGCGCTGGCGGTTGGCTACACCTTC. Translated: CATRTGALAVGYTF.